What follows describes a single T cell receptor (beta chain). Trimming removed 5 bases at V and 0 bases at J, with 11 bases between. Germline V lookup: CDR1 SGHVS, CDR2 FQNEAQ. The CDR3 sequence is 15 residues long. Peripheral blood mononuclear cells were collected from every patient before and during treatment, yielding between 1 and 8 samples per patient. This specimen comes from a study of PD-L1 blockade in urothelial cancer. At the level of the study: About 85% of the roughly 29 patients were men who had bladder-origin urothelial cancer.

TCR analog templates of synthetic origin were spiked into each PCR. The assay was immunoSEQ multiplex PCR, and TCRdb's table has in-frame clones only and misses some. Among some 71,000 clones listed, roughly 91% were seen once. V gene TRBV7-8 combines with J gene TRBJ2-1; possibly TRBD2 for D (5 bases). The sequence derives from a man aged 55 to 69 with urothelial cancer. Sequences were derived from PBMCs, sampled around atezolizumab (anti-PD-L1) treatment. CDR3 DNA sequence: TGTGCCAGCAGCCTGAGCGGAACCTCCTACAATGAGCAGTTCTTC. It is translated as CASSLSGTSYNEQFF.